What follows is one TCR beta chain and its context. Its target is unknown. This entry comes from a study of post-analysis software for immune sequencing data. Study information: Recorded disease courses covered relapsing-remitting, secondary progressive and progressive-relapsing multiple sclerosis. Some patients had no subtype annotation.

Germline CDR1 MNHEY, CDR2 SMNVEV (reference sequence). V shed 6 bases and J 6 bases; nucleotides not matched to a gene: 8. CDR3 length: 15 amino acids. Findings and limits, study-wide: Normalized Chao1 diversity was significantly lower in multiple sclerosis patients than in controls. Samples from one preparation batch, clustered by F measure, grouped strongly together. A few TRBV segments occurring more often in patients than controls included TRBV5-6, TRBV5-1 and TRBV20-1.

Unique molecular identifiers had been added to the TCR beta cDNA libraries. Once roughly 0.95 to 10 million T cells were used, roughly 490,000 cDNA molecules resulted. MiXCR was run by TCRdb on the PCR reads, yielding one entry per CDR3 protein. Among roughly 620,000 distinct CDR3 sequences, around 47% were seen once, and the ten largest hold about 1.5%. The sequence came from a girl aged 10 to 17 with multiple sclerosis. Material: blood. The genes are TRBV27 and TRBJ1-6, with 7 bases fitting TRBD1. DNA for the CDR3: TGTGCCAGCAGGCCGGAGGGGGCCACTAATTCACCCCTCCACTTT. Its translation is CASRPEGATNSPLHF.